The subject of this entry is one TCR beta chain. Its specificity is not known. This sample stems from a study of cytomegalovirus exposure and HLA in healthy donors. The V segment lost 3 bases and the J segment 4 bases; nucleotides outside the gene matches: 3. This CDR3 region has 14 residues. Germline values: CDR1 LNHDA, CDR2 SQIVND (reference sequence). Notes on the study in general: Presence/absence analyses assumed roughly uniform sequencing depth across donors, which may not hold.

The PCR made use of 60 Vbeta and 13 Jbeta primers. Assay: immunoSEQ multiplex PCR; the TCRdb copy retains only in-frame clones and omits some. Seen here are 95,000 to 150,000 clones, around 72% observed once, and the top ten hold less than 4.5%. Sequenced sample: PBMCs. This receptor was taken from a man aged 30 to 45 in good health and CMV-seronegative. The chain carries TRBV19 and TRBJ2-7; 10 nucleotides align to TRBD1. For the CDR3, the DNA is TGTGCCAGTAGTATTGGGACAGGGGTGTACGAGCAGTACTTC. This translates into CASSIGTGVYEQYF.